The sequence of this T cell receptor beta chain was determined in a study of shared clonotypes between healthy human individuals. Note on this clone: Antigen unknown.

The genomic DNA of each subset was split evenly across several immunoSEQ plates. Sorted-subset replicate PCRs used about 0.2 ug DNA, about 30,000 T cell genomes. The protocol was immunoSEQ multiplex PCR, while the TCRdb copy is restricted to in-frame clones and leaves out a portion. Of under 2,000,000 clones detected, approximately 95% appear once; the ten largest clones hold more than 0.9%. Naive-designated CD8 cells lacked CD45RO, were positively enriched for CCR7, and omitted terminally differentiated effector memory CD45RA+ cells. This CDR3 contains 15 residues. In germline, CDR1 is SGHTA, CDR2 FQGNSA. Trimming removed 0 bases from V and 6 bases from J; junction bases left unmatched: 8. General study results and limits: Some clonotypes were shared by all four sorted-subset donors, while others were not shared. The non-shared ones had lower generation probabilities than the shared ones.

V is TRBV7-2 and J is TRBJ2-7, with 7 bases identical to TRBD2. Material for sequencing was naive CD8+ T cells sorted from blood. This TCR derives from a man younger than 35 in good health. The DNA of the CDR3 is TGTGCCAGCAGCTTAGCGGGCCAGGGAGGGGTCGAGCAGTACTTC. Amino acids: CASSLAGQGGVEQYF.